These T cell receptor beta chains were read from a single sample in a study of CD8+CD57+ T cells in acquired aplastic anemia. MiXCR, applied by TCRdb to the reads, yields one record per CDR3 protein. The table shows around 180,000 distinct CDR3 sequences, with less than 60% occurring only once. Sequences were obtained from sorted CD4+, CD8+, or CD8+CD57+ T cells (not recorded which) from PBMCs. These receptors originate from a human donor with aplastic anemia. Each CDR3 is given with its conserved first and last residue. Fields, in order: CDR3 protein, CDR3 DNA, V gene, D gene, J gene, clone size, CDR3 length. The D gene is left open where the match is weak. Some rows have no size entry. The others give once, few or many, or a class for an expanded clone.

CASSSLERTDTQYF,TGTGCCAGCAGCTCCCTTGAGAGAACAGATACGCAGTATTTT,TRBV5-6,.,TRBJ2-3,many,14
CASSPSAHDYNEQFF,TGTGCCAGCAGTCCTTCGGCTCATGACTACAATGAGCAGTTCTTC,TRBV12-3/TRBV12-4,.,TRBJ2-1,.,15
CASSLASGNQHF,TGTGCCAGCAGCTTAGCGTCAGGGAACCAGCATTTT,TRBV28,.,TRBJ1-5,.,12
CASSQGRIYEQYF,TGTGCCAGCAGCCAAGGACGGATCTACGAGCAGTACTTC,TRBV14,.,TRBJ2-7,.,13
CASSQDGAGRGSPLHF,TGCGCCAGCAGCCAAGATGGGGCAGGCAGGGGTTCACCCCTCCACTTT,TRBV4-1,.,TRBJ1-6,.,16
CASSQTTYRGSSYEQYF,TGCGCCAGCAGCCAAACTACCTACAGGGGATCCTCCTACGAGCAGTACTTC,TRBV4-3,TRBD1,TRBJ2-7,many,17
CASSLGTSRDTQYF,TGCGCCAGCAGCTTGGGGACTAGCAGAGATACGCAGTATTTT,TRBV5-1,TRBD2,TRBJ2-3,.,14
CASSASSPGQGSRQYF,TGTGCCAGCAGCGCCAGTAGTCCGGGACAGGGGAGTCGGCAGTACTTC,TRBV9,TRBD1,TRBJ2-7,.,16
CANQGMNTEAFF,TGTGCCAACCAGGGCATGAACACTGAAGCTTTCTTT,TRBV19,.,TRBJ1-1,.,12
CASSVGGRVGSPLHF,TGCGCCAGCAGTGTCGGGGGGCGAGTAGGTTCACCCCTCCACTTT,TRBV5-1,.,TRBJ1-6,few,15
CASSEFTDQPQHF,TGCGCCAGCAGTGAGTTTACAGATCAGCCCCAGCATTTT,TRBV10-1,.,TRBJ1-5,.,13
CASSFPQGGFATNEKLFF,TGTGCCAGCAGTTTTCCACAGGGAGGATTTGCAACTAATGAAAAACTGTTTTTT,TRBV12-3/TRBV12-4,.,TRBJ1-4,.,18
CASSLGQGSTDTQYF,TGTGCCAGCAGCTTAGGTCAGGGGAGCACAGATACGCAGTATTTT,TRBV5-1,.,TRBJ2-3,many,15
CASSPQRQDGLFMNTEAFF,TGTGCCAGTAGTCCGCAGCGTCAGGACGGATTGTTTATGAACACTGAAGCTTTCTTT,TRBV19,.,TRBJ1-1,many,19
CASSFTFDRAGANVLTF,TGCGCCAGCAGCTTCACATTCGACAGGGCTGGGGCCAACGTCCTGACTTTC,TRBV5-1,TRBD1,TRBJ2-6,many,17
CASSLVPGDTQYF,TGTGCCAGCAGCTTAGTCCCGGGGGATACGCAGTATTTT,TRBV7-9,.,TRBJ2-3,many,13
CSARSLAGELDTQYF,TGCAGTGCTAGAAGTCTAGCGGGGGAATTGGATACGCAGTATTTT,TRBV20-1,TRBD2,TRBJ2-3,.,15